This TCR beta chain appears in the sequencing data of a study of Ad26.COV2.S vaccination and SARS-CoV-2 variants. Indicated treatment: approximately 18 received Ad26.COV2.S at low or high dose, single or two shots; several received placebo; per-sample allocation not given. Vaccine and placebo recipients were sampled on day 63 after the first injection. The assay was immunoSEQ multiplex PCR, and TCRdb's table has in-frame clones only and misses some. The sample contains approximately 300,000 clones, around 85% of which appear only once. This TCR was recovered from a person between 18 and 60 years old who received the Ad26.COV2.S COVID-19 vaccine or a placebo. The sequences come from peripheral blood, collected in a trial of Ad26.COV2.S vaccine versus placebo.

The CDR3 sequence: CASSWGVGEQYF. The CDR3 nucleotides read TGTGCCTCCTCATGGGGGGTAGGCGAGCAGTACTTC. V usage is TRBV24-1 and J usage is TRBJ2-7; possibly TRBD2 for D (6 bases). V was pared by 12 bases and J by 6 bases, with 17 bases between. CDR3 length: 12 amino acids. Germline assignment: CDR1 KGHDR and CDR2 SFDVKD.